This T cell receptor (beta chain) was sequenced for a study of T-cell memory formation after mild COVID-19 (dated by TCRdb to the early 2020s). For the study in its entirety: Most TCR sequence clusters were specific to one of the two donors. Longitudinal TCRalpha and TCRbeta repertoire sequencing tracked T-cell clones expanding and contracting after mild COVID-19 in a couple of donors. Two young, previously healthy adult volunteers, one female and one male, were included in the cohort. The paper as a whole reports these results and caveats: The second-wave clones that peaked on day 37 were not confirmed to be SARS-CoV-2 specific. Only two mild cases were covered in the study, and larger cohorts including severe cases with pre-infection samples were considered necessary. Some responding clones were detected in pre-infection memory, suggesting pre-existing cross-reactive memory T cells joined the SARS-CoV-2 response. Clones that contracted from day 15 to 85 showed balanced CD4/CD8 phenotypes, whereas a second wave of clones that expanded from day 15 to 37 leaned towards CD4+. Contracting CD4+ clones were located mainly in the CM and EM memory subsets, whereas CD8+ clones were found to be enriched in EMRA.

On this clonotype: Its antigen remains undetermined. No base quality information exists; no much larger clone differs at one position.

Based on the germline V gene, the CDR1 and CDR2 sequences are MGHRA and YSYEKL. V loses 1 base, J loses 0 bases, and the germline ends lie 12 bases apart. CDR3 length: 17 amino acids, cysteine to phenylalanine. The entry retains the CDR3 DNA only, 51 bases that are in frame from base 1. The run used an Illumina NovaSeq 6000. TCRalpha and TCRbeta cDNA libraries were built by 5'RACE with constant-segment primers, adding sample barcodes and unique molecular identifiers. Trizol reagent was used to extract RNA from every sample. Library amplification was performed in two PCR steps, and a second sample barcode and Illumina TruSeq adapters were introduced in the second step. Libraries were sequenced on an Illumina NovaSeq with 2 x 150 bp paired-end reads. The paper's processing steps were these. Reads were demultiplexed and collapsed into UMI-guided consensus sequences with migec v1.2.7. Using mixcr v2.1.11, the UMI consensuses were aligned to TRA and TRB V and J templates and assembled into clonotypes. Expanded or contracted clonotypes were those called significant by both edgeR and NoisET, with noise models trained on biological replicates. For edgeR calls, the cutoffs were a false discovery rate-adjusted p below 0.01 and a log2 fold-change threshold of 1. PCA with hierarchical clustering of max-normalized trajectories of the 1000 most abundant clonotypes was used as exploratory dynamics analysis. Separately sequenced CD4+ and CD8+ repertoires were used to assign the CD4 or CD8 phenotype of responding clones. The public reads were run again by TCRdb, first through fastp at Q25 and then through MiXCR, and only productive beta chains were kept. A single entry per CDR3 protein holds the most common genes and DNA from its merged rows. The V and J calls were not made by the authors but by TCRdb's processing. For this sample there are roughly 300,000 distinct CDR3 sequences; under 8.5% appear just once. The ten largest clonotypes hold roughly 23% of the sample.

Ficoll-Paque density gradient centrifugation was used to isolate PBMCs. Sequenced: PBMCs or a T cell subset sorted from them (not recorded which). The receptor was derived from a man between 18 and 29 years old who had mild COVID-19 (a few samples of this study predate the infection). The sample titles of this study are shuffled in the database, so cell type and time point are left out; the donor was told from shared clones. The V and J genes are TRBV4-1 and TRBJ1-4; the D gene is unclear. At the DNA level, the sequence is TGCGCCAGCAGCCAAGTTACGATTTCGGCAACTAATGAAAAACTGTTTTTT. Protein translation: CASSQVTISATNEKLFF.